A single sample gave rise to the 23 T cell receptor beta chains below, sequenced in a study of CD8+ T cells in alopecia areata. RNA extraction was followed by reverse transcription into cDNA, which acted as the sequencing template. The table came from immunoSEQ multiplex PCR; TCRdb's copy has only in-frame clones and leaves some out. The sample lists 140,000 to 150,000 clones, 51% occurring once. The sample here was CD4+ T cells sorted from blood, taken at week 0. Source of these receptors: a human donor with alopecia areata.

The chain recombines TRBV29-1 with TRBJ1-2, with D hard to call. Trimming left V 4 bases short and J 2 bases short, with 17 bases between. The germline CDR1 and CDR2 sequences are SQVTM and ANQGSEA. The CDR3 sequence is 15 residues long. This CDR3 is CSVGGSQRINYGYTF. As DNA, the CDR3 is TGCAGCGTTGGAGGGTCCCAAAGGATAAACTATGGCTACACCTTC.

Only one count was recorded for this clone. The CDR3 sequence: CASRGEVGGTQYF. The CDR3 nucleotides are TGTGCCAGCAGGGGCGAGGTGGGGGGGACCCAGTACTTC. The rearrangement joins TRBV2 to TRBJ2-5; maybe TRBD2 (6 bases). The ends were cut back, 6 bases at V and 7 bases at J, with 15 bases in the middle. The CDR3 extends over 13 amino acids. Per germline, CDR1 SNHLY and CDR2 FYNNEI.

This clone has only a few counts. The chain joins TRBV25-1 to TRBJ1-4; D ambiguous. Per germline, CDR1 MGHDK and CDR2 SYGVNS. The CDR3 has 14 residues. V was pared by 3 bases and J by 4 bases, with 9 bases between. CDR3 DNA sequence: TGTGCCAGCAGTGAGGATGGAGGTAATGAAAAACTGTTTTTT. Residues: CASSEDGGNEKLFF. The full variable domain, completed using reference TRBV25-1 and TRBJ1-4, is EADIYQTPRYLVIGTGKKITLECSQTMGHDKMYWYQQDPGMELHLIHYSYGVNSTEKGDLSSESTVSRIRTEHFPLTLESARPSHTSQYLCASSEDGGNEKLFFGSGTQLSVL.

This clone has only a few counts. V is TRBV29-1 and J is TRBJ2-1, with D unresolved. CDR1 and CDR2 from the germline V gene are SQVTM and ANQGSEA. This CDR3 contains 12 residues. V lost 3 bases to trimming and J lost 11 bases, with 14 bases between them. The CDR3 nucleotides are TGCAGCGTTGAGGCAAGCTTCAGCAAGCAGTTCTTC. Amino acids: CSVEASFSKQFF.

This chain uses TRBV7-9 with TRBJ2-7; 7 bases match TRBD1. From germline, CDR1 is SEHNR and CDR2 FQNEAQ (reference sequence). V dropped 5 bases and J dropped 7; count of bases not matched to a gene: 14. CDR3 length: 15 residues. The CDR3 DNA reads TGTGCCAGCAGCCCGTACGAGACAGGGCGTCAAGAGCAGTACTTC. Protein: CASSPYETGRQEQYF.

V gene TRBV18 combines with J gene TRBJ2-1; D call uncertain. This CDR3 has 14 residues. Trimming cost V 2 bases and J 5 bases, with 10 bases left between them. Germline V lookup: CDR1 KGHSH, CDR2 LQKENI. The CDR3 here is CASSPMAVNNEQFF. CDR3 bases: TGTGCCAGCTCACCAATGGCGGTAAACAATGAGCAGTTCTTC.

The CDR3 spells CASSPPSGGGYTF. The DNA for the CDR3 is TGTGCCAGCTCACCACCATCAGGGGGAGGCTACACCTTC. V and J are TRBV18 and TRBJ1-2, with 7 bases matching TRBD1. CDR1 is KGHSH and CDR2 is LQKENI in the germline V gene. V was pared by 0 bases and J by 8 bases, with 3 bases of the junction left unmatched. The CDR3 spans 13 residues.

J is TRBJ2-2 and V is TRBV30; the match to TRBD2 covers 15 bases. This CDR3 contains 15 residues. Germline trimming cut 4 bases from V and 8 bases from J; bases unmatched to any gene: 5. Per germline, CDR1 GTSNPN and CDR2 SVGIG (reference sequence). The CDR3, as DNA: TGTGCCTGGAACCCGGGACTAGCGGGAGGAGGGGAGCTGTTTTTT. It codes for CAWNPGLAGGGELFF.

This clone occurred a few times. This chain uses TRBV5-6 with TRBJ2-1; the D is unclear. Trimming stripped 3 bases from V and 8 bases from J, with 9 bases between. This CDR3 is 12 amino acids long. Germline V CDR1 and CDR2: SGHDT, YYEEEE. In DNA, the CDR3 is TGTGCCAGCAGCTCTCAGGTGGATGAGCAGTTCTTC. Residues: CASSSQVDEQFF.

The rearrangement uses TRBV29-1 and TRBJ2-6; D perhaps matches TRBD1 (5 bases). Germline V gives CDR1 SQVTM, CDR2 ANQGSEA. Trimming took off 7 bases at V and 1 base at J, with 20 bases between the two ends. The CDR3 totals 17 residues. CDR3 residues: CSADSLGDRSGANVLTF. CDR3 coding DNA: TGCAGCGCTGACTCCTTAGGGGATAGGTCTGGGGCCAACGTCCTGACTTTC.

This clone has just a few counts. This sequence joins TRBV2 and TRBJ2-1; 7 bases fit TRBD2. Germline loops: CDR1 SNHLY, CDR2 FYNNEI. V dropped 5 bases and J dropped 3; count of bases not matched to a gene: 10. The CDR3 loop spans 16 amino acids. The CDR3 nucleotides are TGTGCCAGCAGTCGAGGTGATGGCGGGAGCTACAATGAGCAGTTCTTC. Encoded protein: CASSRGDGGSYNEQFF.

The chain recombines TRBV25-1 with TRBJ2-1, with a possible D match to TRBD2 (5 bases). The CDR3 has 16 residues. The V and J ends lost 2 bases and 8 bases respectively, with 19 bases between them. CDR1 and CDR2 from the germline V gene are MGHDK and SYGVNS. The CDR3 nucleotides are TGTGCCAGCAGTGAAGGGCTAGCCTTGAGGAGGTATGAGCAGTTCTTC. It translates to CASSEGLALRRYEQFF.

The J gene is TRBJ2-1, the V gene TRBV29-1; 9 nucleotides agree with TRBD2. From germline, CDR1 is SQVTM and CDR2 ANQGSEA. Trimming at V came to 6 bases and at J to 6 bases, leaving 6 bases not matched to a gene. The CDR3 is 13 amino acids. CDR3: CSVVAGVGNEQFF. CDR3 sequence (DNA): TGCAGCGTCGTAGCGGGAGTTGGCAATGAGCAGTTCTTC.

This clone was recorded a few times. The chain recombines TRBV10-3 with TRBJ1-1, with TRBD1 as a possible D gene (5 bases). V was trimmed by 4 bases and J by 6 bases, leaving 18 bases between them. The length of the CDR3 is 15 residues. Per the germline V gene, CDR1 is ENHRY and CDR2 is SYGVKD. CDR3 DNA sequence: TGTGCCATCAGTGGGGCAGCAGGGAGAGTTGCTGAAGCTTTCTTT. It is translated as CAISGAAGRVAEAFF.

The table lists this clone with a few counts. This rearrangement joins TRBV9 to TRBJ2-1, with D perhaps TRBD2 (6 bases). This CDR3 spans 16 amino acids. Trimming left V 3 bases short and J 2 bases short, with 15 bases between. The germline V gene encodes CDR1 SGDLS and CDR2 YYNGEE. The CDR3 DNA sequence: TGTGCCAGCAGCGCAAGGGGCGGGATAGCCTACAATGAGCAGTTCTTC. Its protein product is CASSARGGIAYNEQFF. The whole variable domain, filled in from reference TRBV9 and TRBJ2-1, reads DSGVTQTPKHLITATGQRVTLRCSPRSGDLSVYWYQQSLDQGLQFLIQYYNGEERAKGNILERFSAQQFPDLHSELNLSSLELGDSALYFCASSARGGIAYNEQFFGPGTRLTVL.

This clone was observed a handful of times. The rearrangement links TRBV29-1 to TRBJ1-3; D not certain. In germline, CDR1 is SQVTM, CDR2 ANQGSEA. The CDR3 runs to 14 residues. V gave up 5 bases and J gave up 4 bases, with 15 bases separating them. The CDR3: CSVSKRGVGNTIYF. CDR3 bases: TGCAGCGTTTCGAAGAGAGGAGTCGGAAACACCATATATTTT.

This clone was counted only a few times. This chain connects TRBV10-2 to TRBJ2-7; 9 bases line up with TRBD2. CDR1 WSHSY and CDR2 SAAADI come from the germline V gene. V dropped 0 bases and J dropped 3; count of bases not matched to a gene: 3. There are 15 residues in the CDR3. The CDR3 region has the DNA TGCGCCAGCAGTGAGTCAAAGCGGGGGGTCTACGAGCAGTACTTC. It encodes CASSESKRGVYEQYF.

This clone has only a few counts. The chain uses TRBV7-8 and TRBJ2-3, with D possibly TRBD2 on 5 matching bases. Germline lookup yields CDR1 SGHVS and CDR2 FQNEAQ. The V end was cut by 3 bases, the J end by 4 bases, with 5 bases between. The CDR3 has 12 amino acids. DNA for the CDR3: TGTGCCAGCAGCTTGAGGGCAGATACGCAGTATTTT. Translated: CASSLRADTQYF.

The chain has TRBV5-1 and TRBJ2-1; TRBD2 agrees at 9 bases. V lost 3 bases, J lost 7 bases, and 11 bases stayed unmatched. The CDR3 covers 16 residues. Germline values: CDR1 SGHRS, CDR2 YFSETQ. For the CDR3, the DNA is TGCGCCAGCAGCTGGGGACTAGCTACGCCCCGGAATGAGCAGTTCTTC. The encoded protein is CASSWGLATPRNEQFF.

This chain links TRBV6-1 with TRBJ1-1; D unresolved. Germline V gives CDR1 MNHNS, CDR2 SASEGT. The CDR3 contains 12 residues. Trimming removed 3 bases at V and 11 bases at J, with 13 bases between. CDR3 in DNA: TGTGCCAGCAGTGAGGAATGGAATTGGGCTTTCTTT. Protein: CASSEEWNWAFF.

V usage is TRBV6-5 and J usage is TRBJ2-5; no reliable D call. Trimming pared 0 bases from V and 7 bases from J, leaving 15 bases between. The CDR3 is made up of 15 amino acids. Germline CDR1 is MNHEY and CDR2 is SVGAGI. CDR3 loop: CASSYSTGLSRTQYF. For the CDR3, the DNA is TGTGCCAGCAGTTACTCGACCGGGCTTTCTAGGACCCAGTACTTC.

To note about this clone: Within the sample, other DNA sequences also encode this same CDR3. The chain links TRBV30 to TRBJ2-3; D uncertain. The CDR3 runs 12 residues. The germline V and J ends were trimmed by 3 bases and 2 bases, with 6 bases remaining between them. Looked up from germline, CDR1 is GTSNPN and CDR2 is SVGIG (reference sequence). In DNA, the CDR3 is TGTGCCTGGAGGGGAAACACAGATACGCAGTATTTT. Translated: CAWRGNTDTQYF.

The chain carries TRBV19 and TRBJ1-1; D might be TRBD1 (5 bases). V was pared by 3 bases and J by 0 bases, with 8 bases between. This CDR3 is 14 amino acids long. Looked up from germline, CDR1 is LNHDA and CDR2 is SQIVND (reference sequence). The chain's CDR3 is CASSMAGMNTEAFF. For the CDR3, the DNA is TGTGCCAGTAGTATGGCAGGGATGAACACTGAAGCTTTCTTT. Together with reference TRBV19 and TRBJ1-1, the CDR3 gives the full variable domain: DGGITQSPKYLFRKEGQNVTLSCEQNLNHDAMYWYRQDPGQGLRLIYYSQIVNDFQKGDIAEGYSVSREKKESFPLTVTSAQKNPTAFYLCASSMAGMNTEAFFGQGTRLTVV.